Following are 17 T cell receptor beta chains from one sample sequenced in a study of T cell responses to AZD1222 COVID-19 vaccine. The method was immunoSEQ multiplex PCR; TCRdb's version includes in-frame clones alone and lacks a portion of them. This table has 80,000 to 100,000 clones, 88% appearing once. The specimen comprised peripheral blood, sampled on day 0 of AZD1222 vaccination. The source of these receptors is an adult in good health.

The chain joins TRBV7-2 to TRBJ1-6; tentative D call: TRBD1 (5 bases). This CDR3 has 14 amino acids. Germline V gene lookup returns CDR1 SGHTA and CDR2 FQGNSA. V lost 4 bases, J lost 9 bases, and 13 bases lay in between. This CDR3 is CASSSTRVGSPLHF. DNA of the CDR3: TGTGCCAGCAGCTCCACCAGGGTTGGTTCACCCCTCCACTTT.

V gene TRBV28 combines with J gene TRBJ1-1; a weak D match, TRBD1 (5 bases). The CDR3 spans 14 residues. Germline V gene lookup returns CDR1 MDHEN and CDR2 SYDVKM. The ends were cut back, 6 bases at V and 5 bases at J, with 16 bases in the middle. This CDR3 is CASSEGRSWTEAFF. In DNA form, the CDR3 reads TGTGCCAGCAGCGAGGGACGATCATGGACTGAAGCTTTCTTT.

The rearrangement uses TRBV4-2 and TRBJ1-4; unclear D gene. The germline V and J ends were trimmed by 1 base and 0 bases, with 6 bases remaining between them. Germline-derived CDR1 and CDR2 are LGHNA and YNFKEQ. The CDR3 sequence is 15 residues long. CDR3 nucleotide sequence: TGTGCCAGCAGCCAAGTCGGTGCAACTAATGAAAAACTGTTTTTT. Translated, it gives CASSQVGATNEKLFF.

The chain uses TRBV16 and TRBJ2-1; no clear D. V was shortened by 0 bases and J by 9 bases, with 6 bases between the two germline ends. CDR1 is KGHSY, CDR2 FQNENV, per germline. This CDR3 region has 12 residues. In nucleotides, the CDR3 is TGTGCCAGCAGCCAATCGGGGTTTGAGCAGTTCTTC. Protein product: CASSQSGFEQFF.

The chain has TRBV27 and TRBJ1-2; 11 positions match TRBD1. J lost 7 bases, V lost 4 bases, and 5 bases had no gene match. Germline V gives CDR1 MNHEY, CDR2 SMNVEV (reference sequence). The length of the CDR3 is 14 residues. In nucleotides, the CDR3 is TGTGCCAGCAGTTGGGGACAGGGGGGTTCTGGCTACACCTTC. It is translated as CASSWGQGGSGYTF.

The CDR3 here is CASSFRGEQYF. The CDR3 DNA reads as TGTGCCAGCAGCTTCCGCGGCGAGCAGTACTTC. This chain links TRBV6-2 or TRBV6-3 with TRBJ2-7; D is uncertain. The V and J ends lost 6 bases and 6 bases respectively, with 9 bases between them. Germline V gives CDR1 MNHEY, CDR2 SVGEGT. This CDR3 has 11 amino acids.

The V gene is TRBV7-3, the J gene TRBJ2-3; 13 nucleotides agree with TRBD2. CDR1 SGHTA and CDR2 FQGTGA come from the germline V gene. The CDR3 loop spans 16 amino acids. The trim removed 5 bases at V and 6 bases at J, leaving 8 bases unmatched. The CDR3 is CASSPRTSGRGDTQYF. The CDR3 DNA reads TGTGCCAGCAGCCCCCGGACTAGCGGGAGAGGGGATACGCAGTATTTT.

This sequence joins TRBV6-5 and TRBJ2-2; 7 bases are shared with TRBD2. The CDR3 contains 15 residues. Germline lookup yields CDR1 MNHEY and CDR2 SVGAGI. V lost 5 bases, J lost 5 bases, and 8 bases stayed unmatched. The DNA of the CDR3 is TGTGCCAGCAGTAAGAGCGGGACCCAGACCGGGGAGCTGTTTTTT. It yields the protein CASSKSGTQTGELFF.

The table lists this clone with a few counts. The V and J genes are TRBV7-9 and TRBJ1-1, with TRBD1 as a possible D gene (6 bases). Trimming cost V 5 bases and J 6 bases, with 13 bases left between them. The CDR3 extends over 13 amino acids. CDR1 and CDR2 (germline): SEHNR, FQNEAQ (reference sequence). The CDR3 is CASSLERTAEAFF. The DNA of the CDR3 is TGTGCCAGCAGCCTAGAGCGGACAGCTGAAGCTTTCTTT.

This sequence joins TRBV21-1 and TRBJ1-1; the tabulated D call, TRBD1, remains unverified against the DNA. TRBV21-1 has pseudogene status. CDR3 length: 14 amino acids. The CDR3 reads CASSKAPGITEAFF. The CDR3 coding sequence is TGTGCCAGCAGCAAAGCGCCAGGGATCACTGAAGCTTTCTTT.

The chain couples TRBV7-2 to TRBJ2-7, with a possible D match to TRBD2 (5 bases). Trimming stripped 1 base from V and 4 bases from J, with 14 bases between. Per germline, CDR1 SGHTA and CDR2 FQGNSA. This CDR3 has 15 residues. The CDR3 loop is CASSLGASSQYEQYF. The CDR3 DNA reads TGTGCCAGCAGCTTAGGGGCTAGCTCACAATACGAGCAGTACTTC.

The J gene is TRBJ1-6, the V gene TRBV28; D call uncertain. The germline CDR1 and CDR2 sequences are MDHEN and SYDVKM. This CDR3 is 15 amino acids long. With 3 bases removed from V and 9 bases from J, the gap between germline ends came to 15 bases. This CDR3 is CASSFPTQASSPLHF. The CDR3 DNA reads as TGTGCCAGCAGTTTCCCCACACAAGCTTCTTCACCCCTCCACTTT.

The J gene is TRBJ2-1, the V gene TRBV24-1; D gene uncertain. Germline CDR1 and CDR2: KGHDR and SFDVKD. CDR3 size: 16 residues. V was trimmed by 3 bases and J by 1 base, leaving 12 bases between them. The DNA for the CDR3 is TGTGCCACCAGTGATGAGACCCTTGGTTCCTACAATGAGCAGTTCTTC. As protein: CATSDETLGSYNEQFF.

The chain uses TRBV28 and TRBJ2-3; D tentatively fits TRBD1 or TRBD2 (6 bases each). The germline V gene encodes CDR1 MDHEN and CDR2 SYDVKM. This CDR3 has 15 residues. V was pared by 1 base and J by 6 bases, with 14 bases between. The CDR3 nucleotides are TGTGCCAGCAGTTTATTGGGGGGCCAGGTGGATACGCAGTATTTT. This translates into CASSLLGGQVDTQYF.

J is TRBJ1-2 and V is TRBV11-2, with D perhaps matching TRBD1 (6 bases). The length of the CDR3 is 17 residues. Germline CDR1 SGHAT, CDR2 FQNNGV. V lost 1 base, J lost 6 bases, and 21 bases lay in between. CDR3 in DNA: TGTGCCAGCAGCTTAGGGGGGTTGAGGGGACAAATGCATGGCTACACCTTC. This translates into CASSLGGLRGQMHGYTF. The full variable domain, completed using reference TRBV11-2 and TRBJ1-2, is EAGVAQSPRYKIIEKRQSVAFWCNPISGHATLYWYQQILGQGPKLLIQFQNNGVVDDSQLPKDRFSAERLKGVDSTLKIQPAKLEDSAVYLCASSLGGLRGQMHGYTFGSGTRLTVV.

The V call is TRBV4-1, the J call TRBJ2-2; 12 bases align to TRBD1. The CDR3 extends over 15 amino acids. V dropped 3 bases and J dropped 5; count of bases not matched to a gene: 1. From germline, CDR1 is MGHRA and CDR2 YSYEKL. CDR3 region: CASSQGQGATGELFF. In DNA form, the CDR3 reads TGCGCCAGCAGCCAGGGACAGGGGGCAACCGGGGAGCTGTTTTTT.

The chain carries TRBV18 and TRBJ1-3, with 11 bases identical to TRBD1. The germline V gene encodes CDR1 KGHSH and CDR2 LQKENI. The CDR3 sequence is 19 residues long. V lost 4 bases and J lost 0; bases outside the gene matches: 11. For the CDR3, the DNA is TGTGCCAGCTCACTCATGGACAGGGGGCTAGTCCACTCTGGAAACACCATATATTTT. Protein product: CASSLMDRGLVHSGNTIYF.